These T cell receptor beta chains were read from a single sample in a study of T cell clones after liver transplantation. The data were produced by immunoSEQ multiplex PCR, yet TCRdb's version contains in-frame clones alone and is incomplete. The sample lists around 100,000 clones, about 80% occurring once. The source was CD4+ T cells from blood, collected 47 months after liver transplant. The origin of the receptors is a human patient who received a liver transplant. A subset of T cells may come from the graft donor. The CDR3 runs from the conserved cysteine through the conserved F or W. Each record gives: V gene, CDR3 protein.

>TRBV5-4
CASSLGGLAGGPQETQYF
>TRBV19
CASTSGLAGRGPTDTQYF
>TRBV28
CASSLGAAGNQPQHF
>TRBV6-1
CASIGSYYGYTF
>TRBV9
CASTRTGSNTEAFF
>TRBV4-2
CASSHGGRGTSYNEQFF
>TRBV18
CASSPPRNTEAFF
>TRBV9
CASSPRTLNTEAFF
>TRBV19
CASSMGRGPRNQPQHF
>TRBV5-1
CASSPDRGEDTEAFF
>TRBV7-6
CASSHRTSGGPYPPNEQFF
>TRBV9
CASSQGIGVGGETQYF
>TRBV7-9
CASSFGAGFTGELFF
>TRBV27
CASRRLENTEAFF
>TRBV20-1
CSAPVTDTQYF
>TRBV6-5
CASSSRQGVSYEQYF
>TRBV19
CASTKLGGYTEAFF
>TRBV13
CASSLGHSTSGGTIYF
>TRBV12-5
CASGLETDRVAGNTIYF
>TRBV14
CASSQTAHNSPLHF
>TRBV5-1
CASSGLVDSPLHF
>TRBV7-2
CASSPAGQPQHF
>TRBV2
CASSPGGLAGVGETQYF
>TRBV5-1
CASSLDRVGAEAFF
>TRBV7-8
CASSLEGFGGYTF
>TRBV5-1
CASSLLQGGNTEAFF
>TRBV18
CASSPDSLAGELFF
>TRBV7-8
CASSSGQGHTEAFF
>TRBV18
CASSPGFPRTDTQYF
>TRBV10-1
CASSESGKETQYF
>TRBV5-5
CASSKGTGNSNQPQHF
>TRBV5-5
CASSLRTSGSTDEQFF
>TRBV11-2
CASSLDLQGAQGYTF
>TRBV5-5
CASSLARGTYEQYF
>TRBV7-2
CASSSQGLGGSYNSPLHF
>TRBV18
CASSPYMDEQYF
>TRBV5-1
CASSPDSSNQPQHF
>TRBV7-2
CASSPGAGPQETQYF
>TRBV7-9
CASTVQGNYGYTF
>TRBV9
CASSVSGRASYNEQFF
>TRBV27
CASSPGSTNQPQHF
>TRBV27
CASSSNPNTEAFF
>TRBV19
CASSGPGNQPQHF
>TRBV2
CASRTGGEQYF
>TRBV19
CASSVEGARTEAFF